This T cell receptor (beta chain) appears in the sequencing data of a study of blood T cells in healthy people across ages (dated by TCRdb to about 2015). The study in broad terms: Template switching captured roughly one uniquely barcoded TCR beta cDNA molecule per two T cells in model experiments. Donors were grouped into four age groups: young (average approximately 16 years), middle-aged (around 39), aged (around 56) and long-lived (82). Two additional independent replicas of 1 million unique cDNA reads from the same blood draw were analyzed for two donors (one aged 18 to 29 and one aged 80 or older). The study measured age-related changes in TCR beta repertoire diversity using deep sequencing normalized with unique cDNA molecular identifiers. Broad study findings and their caveats: Compared with the aged group, the long-lived group had more naive CD4+ T cells, fewer expanded clones and increased TCR diversity, a pattern suggesting age selection. Observed TCR beta diversity per million T cells fell roughly linearly with age, and a significant reduction was already apparent by age approximately 40. The percentage of naive T cells measured by flow cytometry correlated strongly with observed TCR beta diversity. Estimates of total diversity based on one million sequenced T cells were regarded as lower bounds and as underestimates. Conclusive comparison of naive and antigen-experienced compartments was prevented by the profiling of bulk unsorted PBMCs. Because donor CMV infection status was unknown, age-related changes in expanded clonotypes were potentially confounded.

Donors were 40 or so systemically healthy Caucasian individuals from Russia aged 6 to 90 years. Each donor gave 9.5 to 10 milliliters of peripheral blood, drawn into EDTA-treated Vacutainer tubes. PBMCs were isolated by Ficoll-Paque density-gradient centrifugation, with at least 6.5 million obtained per sample. Total RNA, at least 6 micrograms per sample, was extracted from PBMCs with Trizol reagent. Naive CD45RAhigh/CD27high T cell percentages were measured by flow cytometry on a PBMC aliquot from every donor. Notes on this clonotype: The antigen it binds to is not known. No per-base quality is available; no much larger clone lies one base away.

V drops 5 bases and J drops 5 bases, leaving 12 bases in between. The cysteine opens and the phenylalanine closes a CDR3 of 13 amino acids. The CDR3 DNA has 39 bases and is translated from base 1. CDR1 and CDR2, per the germline V gene, are SGHTA and FQGTGA. To prepare the library, 5' RACE was applied. Sequencer: Illumina HiSeq 2500. A second PCR of about 6 to 11 cycles was performed with a sample-barcoded 5' primer and a J-beta primer mix. A template-switch 5' adaptor carrying 12 random nucleotides introduced a unique molecular identifier onto each TCR beta cDNA molecule. Each sample yielded at least 2.5 million CDR3-containing paired-end reads. First-strand cDNA was synthesized from all RNA with the Mint cDNA synthesis kit, primed by a TRBC-specific oligonucleotide. Following uracil-DNA glycosylase treatment, all cDNA underwent a first 18-cycle PCR with the universal primers M1SS and BC2_uni_R. On the study's bioinformatics: Normalization of each sample was performed by random selection of 1 million high-quality reads, each carrying a distinct molecular identifier. Instead of being binned into consensus sequences, reads with shared molecular identifiers were discarded. MiTCR, set to a Q25 quality threshold and the strictest error-elimination algorithm, was used for CDR3 identification, clonotype clustering and error correction. Lower-bound total TCR beta diversity was estimated with a nonparametric unseen species model using Euler transformation. TCRdb cleaned the public reads at Q25 with fastp, built clones with MiXCR and kept in-frame beta chains. Each CDR3 protein gets just one entry, which takes the most common genes and DNA from the rows behind it. TCRdb, not the original authors, processed these V and J calls. This sample holds about 840,000 distinct CDR3 sequences; 25% to 35% were observed only once. Together, the top ten hold roughly a tenth of the sample.

Separately, the same data were catalogued under a study of T cells of mothers and their children. As the second publication notes: Nine systemically healthy Caucasian individuals, comprising three mothers and their six children, were included as donors. cDNA synthesis used all of the extracted RNA, with approximately 1.4 ug of RNA in each 15 ul reaction. In the second PCR, the M1S primer added sample barcodes and 2-4 random nucleotides. More than 8.5 million TCR beta CDR3 reads were obtained from each mother, and millions of reads were obtained from each child. In both related and unrelated pairs, thymic selection shapes the output of TCR recombination in a similar way, with inherited differences having only a minor effect. Normalized repertoire overlap was always found to be slightly, but never significantly, higher in related mother-child pairs than in unrelated mother-child pairs. No persistent microchimeric T cell clones were detected, at a sensitivity of roughly 99 clones per million clonotypes. To look for features that set related mother-child pairs apart from unrelated individuals, the researchers ran deep NGS to compare the TCR beta repertoires of mothers and children. On average, the children were 11 +/- 4 years old, while the mothers were about 40 +/- 4 years old. After adapter ligation was performed with NEBNext reagents, the libraries were sequenced on an Illumina HiSeq 2000 with 100+100 nt paired-end reads. To prevent cross-contamination, the mother and child libraries were prepared a month apart and were sequenced in separate runs. Each donor had between about 450,000 and 2,100,000 distinct TCR beta clonotypes identified. Naive TCR beta clonotypes were estimated from low-frequency clonotypes matched to each donor's FACS-determined naive share, without sorting.

The sequenced material came from blood. In this chain, TRBV7-3 is recombined with TRBJ2-5; matching of 5 bases hints at TRBD2 as the D gene. The source is a woman aged 40 to 50 in good health. CDR3 protein: CASSAGLRETQYF. The DNA sequence is TGTGCCAGCAGCGCTGGACTCCGGGAGACCCAGTACTTC.